This record looks at one T cell receptor (beta chain) sequence and its context. Its antigen is not identified. The data were obtained in a study of early T cells in non-severe SARS-CoV-2 infection. Overall study: Sequencing targeted bulk RNA from unsorted whole blood, leaving chains unpaired. General study results and limits: A preference for anti-spike CD8 responses marked VDJdb matching, which missed private and CD4 specificities.

This CDR3 has 17 residues. The germline gives CDR1 MDHEN, CDR2 SYDVKM. V was clipped by 5 bases and J by 2 bases; unmatched bases: 12. Researchers attached unique molecular identifiers to individual cDNA molecules. TCRdb passed the 5' RACE reads through MiXCR, listing each CDR3 protein once. The table includes 76,000 or so distinct CDR3 sequences, about 11% detected once. This receptor was obtained from an adult who was a healthcare worker with PCR-confirmed SARS-CoV-2 infection or an uninfected control (not recorded which). The chain combines TRBV28 with TRBJ2-7; 10 positions match TRBD1. Sequencing was carried out using whole blood. The CDR3 is CASSLLLDRGSTYEQYF. CDR3 sequence (DNA): TGTGCCAGCAGTCTCTTGCTGGACAGGGGGAGCACCTACGAGCAGTACTTC.